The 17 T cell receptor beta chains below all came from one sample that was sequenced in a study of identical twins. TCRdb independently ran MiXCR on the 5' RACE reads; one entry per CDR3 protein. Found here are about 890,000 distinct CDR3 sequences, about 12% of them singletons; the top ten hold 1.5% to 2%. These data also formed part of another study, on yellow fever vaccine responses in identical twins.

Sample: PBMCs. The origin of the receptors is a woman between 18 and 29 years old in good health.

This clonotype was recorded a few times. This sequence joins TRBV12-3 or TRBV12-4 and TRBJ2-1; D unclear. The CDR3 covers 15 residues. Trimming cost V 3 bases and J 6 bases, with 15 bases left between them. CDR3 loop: CASSFSGPSSNEQFF. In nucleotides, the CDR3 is TGTGCCAGCAGTTTTTCTGGGCCATCAAGCAATGAGCAGTTCTTC.

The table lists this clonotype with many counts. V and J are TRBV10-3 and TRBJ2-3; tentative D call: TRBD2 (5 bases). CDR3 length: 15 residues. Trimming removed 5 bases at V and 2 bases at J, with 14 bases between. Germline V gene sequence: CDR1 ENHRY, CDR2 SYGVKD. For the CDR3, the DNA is TGTGCCATCAGTCTTAGCGCGGGCGACACAGATACGCAGTATTTT. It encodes CAISLSAGDTDTQYF.

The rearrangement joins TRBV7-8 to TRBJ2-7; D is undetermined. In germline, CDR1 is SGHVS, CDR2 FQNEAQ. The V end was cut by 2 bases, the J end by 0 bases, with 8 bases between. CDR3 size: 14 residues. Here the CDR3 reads CASSLTESSYEQYF. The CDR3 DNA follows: TGTGCCAGCAGCTTAACAGAGAGCTCCTACGAGCAGTACTTC.

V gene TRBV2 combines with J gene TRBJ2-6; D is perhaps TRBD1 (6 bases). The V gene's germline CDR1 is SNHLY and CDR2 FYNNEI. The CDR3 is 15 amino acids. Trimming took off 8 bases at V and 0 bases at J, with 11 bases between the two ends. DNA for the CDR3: TGTGCCAGCGATACAGGGAACTCTGGGGCCAACGTCCTGACTTTC. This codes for CASDTGNSGANVLTF.

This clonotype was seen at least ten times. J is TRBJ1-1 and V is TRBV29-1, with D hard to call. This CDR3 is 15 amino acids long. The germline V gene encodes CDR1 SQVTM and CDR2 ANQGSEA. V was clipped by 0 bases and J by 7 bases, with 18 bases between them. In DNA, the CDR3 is TGCAGCGTTGAAGATGGGCAGCCCAGACCGGGTGAAGCTTTCTTT. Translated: CSVEDGQPRPGEAFF.

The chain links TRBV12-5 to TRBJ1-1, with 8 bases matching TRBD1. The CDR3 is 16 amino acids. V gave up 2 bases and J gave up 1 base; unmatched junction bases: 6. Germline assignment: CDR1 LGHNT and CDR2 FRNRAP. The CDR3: CASGLILTGENTEAFF. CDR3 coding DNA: TGTGCTAGTGGTTTGATCCTGACAGGGGAGAACACTGAAGCTTTCTTT.

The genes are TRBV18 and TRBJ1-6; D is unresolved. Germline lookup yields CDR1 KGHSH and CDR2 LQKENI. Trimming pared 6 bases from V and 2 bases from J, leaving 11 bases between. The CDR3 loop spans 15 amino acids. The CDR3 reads CASSGNFAYNSPLHF. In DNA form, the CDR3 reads TGTGCCAGCTCGGGTAATTTCGCCTATAATTCACCCCTCCACTTT.

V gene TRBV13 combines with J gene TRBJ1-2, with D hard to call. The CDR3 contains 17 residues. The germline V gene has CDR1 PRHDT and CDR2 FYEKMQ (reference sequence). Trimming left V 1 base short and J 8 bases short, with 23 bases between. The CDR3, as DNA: TGTGCCAGCAGCTTAGATGGTCGCCCCCCTCTATCTACCGGCTACACCTTC. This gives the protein CASSLDGRPPLSTGYTF.

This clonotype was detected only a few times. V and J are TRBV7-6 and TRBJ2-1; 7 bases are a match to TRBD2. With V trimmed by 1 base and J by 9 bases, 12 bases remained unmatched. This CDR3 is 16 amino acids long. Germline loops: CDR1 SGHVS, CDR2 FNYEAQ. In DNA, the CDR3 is TGTGCCAGCAGCTTAGGGGCTAGCGGTCCTTCTATTGAGCAGTTCTTC. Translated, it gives CASSLGASGPSIEQFF.

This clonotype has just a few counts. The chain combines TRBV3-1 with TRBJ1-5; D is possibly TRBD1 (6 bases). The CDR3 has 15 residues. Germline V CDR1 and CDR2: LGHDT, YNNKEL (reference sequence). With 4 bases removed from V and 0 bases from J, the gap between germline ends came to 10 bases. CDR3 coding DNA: TGTGCCAGCAGCCCCACAGGGCATAGCAATCAGCCCCAGCATTTT. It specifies CASSPTGHSNQPQHF.

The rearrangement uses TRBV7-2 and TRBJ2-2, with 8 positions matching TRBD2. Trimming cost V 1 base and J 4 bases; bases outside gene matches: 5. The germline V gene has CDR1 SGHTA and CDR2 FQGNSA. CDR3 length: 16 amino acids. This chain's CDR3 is CASSLVGAGVTGELFF. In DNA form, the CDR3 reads TGTGCCAGCAGCTTAGTGGGAGCGGGAGTCACCGGGGAGCTGTTTTTT. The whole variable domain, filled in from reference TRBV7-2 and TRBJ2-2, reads GAGVSQSPSNKVTEKGKDVELRCDPISGHTALYWYRQSLGQGLEFLIYFQGNSAPDKSGLPSDRFSAERTGGSVSTLTIQRTQQEDSAVYLCASSLVGAGVTGELFFGEGSRLTVL.

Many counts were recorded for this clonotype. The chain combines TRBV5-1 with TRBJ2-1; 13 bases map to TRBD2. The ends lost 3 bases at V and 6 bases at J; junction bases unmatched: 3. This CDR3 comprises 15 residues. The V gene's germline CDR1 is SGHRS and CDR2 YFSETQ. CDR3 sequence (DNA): TGCGCCAGCAGCTGGACTAGCGGGAGATTCAATGAGCAGTTCTTC. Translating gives CASSWTSGRFNEQFF.

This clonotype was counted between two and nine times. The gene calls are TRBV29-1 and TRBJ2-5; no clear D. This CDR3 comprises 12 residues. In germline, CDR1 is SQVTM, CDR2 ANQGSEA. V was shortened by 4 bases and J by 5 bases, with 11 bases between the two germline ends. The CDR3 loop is CSVVGIQETQYF. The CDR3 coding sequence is TGCAGCGTTGTGGGGATTCAGGAGACCCAGTACTTC.

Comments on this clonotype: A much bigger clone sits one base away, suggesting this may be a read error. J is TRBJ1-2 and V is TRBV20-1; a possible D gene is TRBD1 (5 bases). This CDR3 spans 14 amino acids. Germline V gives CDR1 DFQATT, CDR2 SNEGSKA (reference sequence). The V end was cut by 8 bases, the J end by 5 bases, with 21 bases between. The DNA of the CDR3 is TGCAGTCCACTCACCTCCAGGGAACGGTATGGCTACACCTTC. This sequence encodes CSPLTSRERYGYTF.

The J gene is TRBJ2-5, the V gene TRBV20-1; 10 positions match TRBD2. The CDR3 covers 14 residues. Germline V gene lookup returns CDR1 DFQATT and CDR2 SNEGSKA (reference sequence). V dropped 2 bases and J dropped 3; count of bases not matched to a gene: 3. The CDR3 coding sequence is TGCAGTGCTAGACCTAGCGGGGGTAAAGAGACCCAGTACTTC. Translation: CSARPSGGKETQYF.

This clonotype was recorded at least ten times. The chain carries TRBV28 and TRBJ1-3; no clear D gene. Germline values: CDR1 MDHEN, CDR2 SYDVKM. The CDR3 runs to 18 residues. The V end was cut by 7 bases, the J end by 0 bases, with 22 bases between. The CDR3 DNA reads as TGTGCCAGCACCCCCCCTTTCGGGCGCCCGAGCTCTGGAAACACCATATATTTT. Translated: CASTPPFGRPSSGNTIYF.

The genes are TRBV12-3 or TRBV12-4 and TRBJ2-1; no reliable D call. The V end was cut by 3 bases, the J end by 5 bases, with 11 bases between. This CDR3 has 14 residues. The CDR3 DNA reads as TGTGCCAGCAGTTTGTTTGGGAAGAACAATGAGCAGTTCTTC. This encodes CASSLFGKNNEQFF.